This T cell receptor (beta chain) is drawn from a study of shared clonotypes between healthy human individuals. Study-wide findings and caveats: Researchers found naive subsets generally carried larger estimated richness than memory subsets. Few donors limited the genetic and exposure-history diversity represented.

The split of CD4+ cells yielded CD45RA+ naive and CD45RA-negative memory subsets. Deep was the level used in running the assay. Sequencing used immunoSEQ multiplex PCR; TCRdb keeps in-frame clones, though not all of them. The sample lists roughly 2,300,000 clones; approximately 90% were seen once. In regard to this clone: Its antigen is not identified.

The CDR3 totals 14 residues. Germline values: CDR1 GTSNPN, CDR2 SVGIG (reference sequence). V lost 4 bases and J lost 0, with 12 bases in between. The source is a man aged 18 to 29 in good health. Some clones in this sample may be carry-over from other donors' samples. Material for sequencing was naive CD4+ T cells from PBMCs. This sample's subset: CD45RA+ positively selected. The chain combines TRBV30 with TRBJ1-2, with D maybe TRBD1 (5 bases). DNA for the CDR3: TGTGCCTGGACCTTACAGGCGCCTAACTATGGCTACACCTTC. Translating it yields CAWTLQAPNYGYTF.